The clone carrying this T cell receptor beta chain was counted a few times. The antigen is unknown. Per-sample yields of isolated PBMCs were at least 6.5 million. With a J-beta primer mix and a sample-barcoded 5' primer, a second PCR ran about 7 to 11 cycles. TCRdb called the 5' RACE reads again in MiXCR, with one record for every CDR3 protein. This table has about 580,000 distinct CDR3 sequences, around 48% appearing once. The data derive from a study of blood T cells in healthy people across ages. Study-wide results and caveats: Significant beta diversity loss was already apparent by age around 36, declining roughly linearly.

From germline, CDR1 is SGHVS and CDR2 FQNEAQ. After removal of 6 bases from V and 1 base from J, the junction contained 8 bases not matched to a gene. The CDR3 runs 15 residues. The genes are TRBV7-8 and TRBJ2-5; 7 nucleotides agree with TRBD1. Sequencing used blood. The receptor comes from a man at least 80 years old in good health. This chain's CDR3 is CASRPEKGAQETQYF. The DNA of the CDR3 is TGTGCCAGCAGACCCGAGAAGGGGGCCCAAGAGACCCAGTACTTC.